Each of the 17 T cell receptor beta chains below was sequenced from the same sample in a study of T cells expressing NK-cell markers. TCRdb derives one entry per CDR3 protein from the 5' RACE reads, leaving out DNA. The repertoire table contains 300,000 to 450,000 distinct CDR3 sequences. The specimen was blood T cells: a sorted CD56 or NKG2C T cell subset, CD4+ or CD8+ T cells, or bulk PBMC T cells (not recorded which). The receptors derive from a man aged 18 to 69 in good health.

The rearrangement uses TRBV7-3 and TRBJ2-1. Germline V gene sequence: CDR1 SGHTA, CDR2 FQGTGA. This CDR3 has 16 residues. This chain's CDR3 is CASSLRLGGPSNEQFF.

The CDR3 sequence is CSAERGVGKETQYF. V usage is TRBV20-1 and J usage is TRBJ2-5; TCRdb lists TRBD1, though no DNA is available to test this call. This CDR3 is 14 amino acids long. Germline V gene lookup returns CDR1 DFQATT and CDR2 SNEGSKA (reference sequence).

The chain's CDR3 is CASSLSVAGAPGSYNEQFF. The genes are TRBV5-1 and TRBJ2-1; TCRdb reports TRBD2, a call that lacks DNA to check it against. The CDR3 covers 19 residues. The germline V gene encodes CDR1 SGHRS and CDR2 YFSETQ. Full variable domain (outside the CDR3, taken from reference TRBV5-1 and TRBJ2-1): KAGVTQTPRYLIKTRGQQVTLSCSPISGHRSVSWYQQTPGQGLQFLFEYFSETQRNKGNFPGRFSGRQFSNSRSEMNVSTLELGDSALYLCASSLSVAGAPGSYNEQFFGPGTRLTVL.

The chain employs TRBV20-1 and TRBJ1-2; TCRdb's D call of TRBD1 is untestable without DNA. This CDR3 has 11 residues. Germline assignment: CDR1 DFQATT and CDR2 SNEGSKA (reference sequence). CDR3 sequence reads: CSARQWGGYTF.

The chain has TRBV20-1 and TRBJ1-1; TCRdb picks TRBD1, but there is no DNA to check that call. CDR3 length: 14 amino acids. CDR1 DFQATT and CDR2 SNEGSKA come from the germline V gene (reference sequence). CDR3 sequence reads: CSAREVSRGPEAFF.

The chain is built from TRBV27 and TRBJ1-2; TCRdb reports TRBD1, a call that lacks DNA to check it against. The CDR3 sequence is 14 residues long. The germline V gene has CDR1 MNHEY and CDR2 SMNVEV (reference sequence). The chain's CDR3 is CASSSKGHYYGYTF.

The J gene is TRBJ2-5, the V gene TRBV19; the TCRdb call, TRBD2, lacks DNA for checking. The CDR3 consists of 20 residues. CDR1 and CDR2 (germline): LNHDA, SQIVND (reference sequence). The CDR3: CASSHRRLASSGGARETQYF. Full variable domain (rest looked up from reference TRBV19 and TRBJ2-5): DGGITQSPKYLFRKEGQNVTLSCEQNLNHDAMYWYRQDPGQGLRLIYYSQIVNDFQKGDIAEGYSVSREKKESFPLTVTSAQKNPTAFYLCASSHRRLASSGGARETQYFGPGTRLLVL.

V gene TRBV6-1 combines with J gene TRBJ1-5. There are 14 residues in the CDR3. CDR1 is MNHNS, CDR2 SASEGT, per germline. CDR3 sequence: CASTWGPSNQPQHF.

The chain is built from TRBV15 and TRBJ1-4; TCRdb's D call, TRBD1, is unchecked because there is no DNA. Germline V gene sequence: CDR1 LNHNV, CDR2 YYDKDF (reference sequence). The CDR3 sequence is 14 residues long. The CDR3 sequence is CATSIDRVHEKLFF.

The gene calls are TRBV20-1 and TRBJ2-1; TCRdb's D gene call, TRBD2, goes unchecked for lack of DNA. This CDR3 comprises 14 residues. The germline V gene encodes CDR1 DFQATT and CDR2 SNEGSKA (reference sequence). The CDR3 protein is CSAWTSGGSYEQFF.

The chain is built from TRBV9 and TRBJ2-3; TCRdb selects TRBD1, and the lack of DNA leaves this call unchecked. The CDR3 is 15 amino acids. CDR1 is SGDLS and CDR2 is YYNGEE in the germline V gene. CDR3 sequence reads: CASSEWVGVGNTQYF.

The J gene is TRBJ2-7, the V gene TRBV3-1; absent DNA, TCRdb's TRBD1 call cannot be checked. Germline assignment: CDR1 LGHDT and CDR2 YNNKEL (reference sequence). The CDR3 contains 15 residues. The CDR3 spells CASSDRNRGDYEQYF.

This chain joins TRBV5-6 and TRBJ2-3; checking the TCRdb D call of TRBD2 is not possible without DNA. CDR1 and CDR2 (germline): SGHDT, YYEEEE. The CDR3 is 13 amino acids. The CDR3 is CASSQPGGGTQYF.

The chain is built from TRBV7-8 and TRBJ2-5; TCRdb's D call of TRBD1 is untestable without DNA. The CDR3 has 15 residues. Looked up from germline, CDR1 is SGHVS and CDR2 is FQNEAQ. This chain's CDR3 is CASSRRGSLQETQYF.

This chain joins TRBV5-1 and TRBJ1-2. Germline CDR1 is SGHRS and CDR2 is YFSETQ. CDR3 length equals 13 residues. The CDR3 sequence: CASSQDPAYGYTF.

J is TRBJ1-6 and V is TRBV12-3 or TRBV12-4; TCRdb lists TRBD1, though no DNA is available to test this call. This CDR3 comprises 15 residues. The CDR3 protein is CASRDSDRNNSPLHF.

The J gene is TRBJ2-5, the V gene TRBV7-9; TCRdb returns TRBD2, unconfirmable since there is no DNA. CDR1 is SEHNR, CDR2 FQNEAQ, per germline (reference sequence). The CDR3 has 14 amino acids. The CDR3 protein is CASSRGNIQETQYF.